This T cell receptor (beta chain) originates from a study of radiotherapy plus CTLA-4 blockade in lung cancer. About this clone: The sample has other DNA sequences that encode this CDR3 too.

This CDR3 has 18 residues. Germline CDR1 reads KGHSH; CDR2 reads LQKENI. The V end was cut by 0 bases, the J end by 4 bases, with 21 bases between. The assay was immunoSEQ multiplex PCR, and TCRdb's table has in-frame clones only and misses some. The profile shows roughly 3,000 clones, around 80% of them singletons. The input for sequencing was tumor tissue, taken from a patient treated with radiotherapy plus ipilimumab. V is TRBV18 and J is TRBJ1-2, with a tentative D call TRBD1 (5 bases). The origin of this receptor is a human donor with non-small cell lung cancer that progressed on radiotherapy plus ipilimumab. The chain's CDR3 is CASSPPAGHSPTTYGYTF. CDR3 bases: TGTGCCAGCTCACCACCGGCAGGGCATTCCCCCACGACCTATGGCTACACCTTC.